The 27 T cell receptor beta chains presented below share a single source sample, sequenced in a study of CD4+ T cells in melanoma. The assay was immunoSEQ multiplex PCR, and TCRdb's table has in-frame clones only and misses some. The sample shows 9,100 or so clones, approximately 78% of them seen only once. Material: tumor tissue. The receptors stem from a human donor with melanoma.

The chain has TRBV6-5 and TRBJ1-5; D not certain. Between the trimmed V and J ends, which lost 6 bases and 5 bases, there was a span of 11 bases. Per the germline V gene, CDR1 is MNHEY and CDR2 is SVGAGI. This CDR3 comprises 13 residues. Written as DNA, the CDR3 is TGTGCCAGCAGCCTACGTGGGCATCAGCCCCAGCATTTT. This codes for CASSLRGHQPQHF.

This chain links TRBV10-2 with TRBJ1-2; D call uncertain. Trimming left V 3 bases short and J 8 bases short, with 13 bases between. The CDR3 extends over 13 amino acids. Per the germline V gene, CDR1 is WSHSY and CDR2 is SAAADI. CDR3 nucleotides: TGCGCCAGCAGTGAACGGCAGGTGGGGGGCTACACCTTC. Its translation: CASSERQVGGYTF.

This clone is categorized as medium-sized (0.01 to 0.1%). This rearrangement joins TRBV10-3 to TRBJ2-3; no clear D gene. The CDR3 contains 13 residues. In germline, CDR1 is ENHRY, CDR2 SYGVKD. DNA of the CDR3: TGTGCTTCATCTACGACTCTCACAGATACGCAGTATTTT. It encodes CASSTTLTDTQYF.

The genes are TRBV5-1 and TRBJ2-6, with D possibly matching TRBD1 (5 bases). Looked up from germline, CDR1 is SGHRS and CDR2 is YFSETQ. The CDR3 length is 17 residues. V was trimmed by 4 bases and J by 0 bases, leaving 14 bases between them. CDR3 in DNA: TGCGCCAGCAGCACGACAGTAGTTGGCTCTGGGGCCAACGTCCTGACTTTC. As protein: CASSTTVVGSGANVLTF.

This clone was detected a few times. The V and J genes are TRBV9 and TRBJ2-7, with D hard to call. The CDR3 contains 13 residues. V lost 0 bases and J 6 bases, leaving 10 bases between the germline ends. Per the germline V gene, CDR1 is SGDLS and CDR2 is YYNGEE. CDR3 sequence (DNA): TGTGCCAGCAGCGTAGCAATATCGTCCGAGCAGTACTTC. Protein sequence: CASSVAISSEQYF.

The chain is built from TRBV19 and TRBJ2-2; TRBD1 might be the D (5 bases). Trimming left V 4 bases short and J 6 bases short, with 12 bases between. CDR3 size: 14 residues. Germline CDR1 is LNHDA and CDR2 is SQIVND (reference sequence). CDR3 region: CASSTGYHSGELFF. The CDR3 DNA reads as TGTGCCAGTAGTACAGGGTATCATTCCGGGGAGCTGTTTTTT.

CDR3 in DNA: TGTGCCTGGATGAGGGGCACTGAAGCTTTCTTT. Amino acids: CAWMRGTEAFF. This chain connects TRBV30 to TRBJ1-1; D is perhaps TRBD1 (5 bases). The V end was cut by 4 bases, the J end by 4 bases, with 7 bases between. The germline V gene encodes CDR1 GTSNPN and CDR2 SVGIG (reference sequence). The CDR3 spans 11 residues.

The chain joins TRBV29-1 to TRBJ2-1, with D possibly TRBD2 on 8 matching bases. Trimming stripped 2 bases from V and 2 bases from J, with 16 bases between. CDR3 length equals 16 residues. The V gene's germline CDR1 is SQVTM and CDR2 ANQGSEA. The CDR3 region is CSVELQGRGAYNEQFF. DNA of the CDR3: TGCAGCGTTGAACTACAGGGGCGGGGGGCCTACAATGAGCAGTTCTTC.

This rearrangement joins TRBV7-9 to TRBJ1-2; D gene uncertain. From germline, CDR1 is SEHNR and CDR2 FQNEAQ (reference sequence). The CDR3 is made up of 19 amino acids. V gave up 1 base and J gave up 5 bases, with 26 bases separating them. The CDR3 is CASSLGLKEGKGPNYGYTF. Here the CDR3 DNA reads TGTGCCAGCAGCTTAGGTCTAAAGGAAGGTAAAGGGCCCAATTATGGCTACACCTTC.

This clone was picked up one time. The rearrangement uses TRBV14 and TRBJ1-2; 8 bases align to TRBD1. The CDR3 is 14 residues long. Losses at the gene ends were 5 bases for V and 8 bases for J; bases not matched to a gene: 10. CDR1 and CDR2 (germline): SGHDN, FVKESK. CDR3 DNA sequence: TGTGCCAGCAGCTATGGACAGGGTAGAGACGGCTACACCTTC. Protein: CASSYGQGRDGYTF.

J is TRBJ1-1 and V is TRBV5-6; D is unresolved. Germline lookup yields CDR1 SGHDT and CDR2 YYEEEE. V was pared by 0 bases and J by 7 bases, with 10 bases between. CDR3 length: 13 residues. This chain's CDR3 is CASSLVLGNEAFF. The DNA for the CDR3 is TGTGCCAGCAGCTTGGTCCTAGGTAATGAAGCTTTCTTT.

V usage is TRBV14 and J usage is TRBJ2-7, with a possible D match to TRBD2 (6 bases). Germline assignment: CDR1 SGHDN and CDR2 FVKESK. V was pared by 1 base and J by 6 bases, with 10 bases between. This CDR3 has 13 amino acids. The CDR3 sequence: CASSQGGASEQYF. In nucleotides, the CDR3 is TGTGCCAGCAGCCAAGGCGGGGCCTCCGAGCAGTACTTC.

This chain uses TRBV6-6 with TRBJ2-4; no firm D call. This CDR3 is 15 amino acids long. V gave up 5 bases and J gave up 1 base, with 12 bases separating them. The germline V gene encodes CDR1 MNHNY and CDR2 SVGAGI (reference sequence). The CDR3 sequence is CASSLLGLAKNIQYF. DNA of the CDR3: TGTGCCAGCAGTCTTCTAGGTTTGGCCAAAAACATTCAGTACTTC.

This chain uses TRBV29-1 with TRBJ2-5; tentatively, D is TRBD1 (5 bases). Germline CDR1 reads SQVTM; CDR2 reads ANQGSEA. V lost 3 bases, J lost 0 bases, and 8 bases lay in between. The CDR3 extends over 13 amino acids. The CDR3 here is CSVDPGYQETQYF. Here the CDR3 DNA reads TGCAGCGTTGATCCAGGGTACCAAGAGACCCAGTACTTC.

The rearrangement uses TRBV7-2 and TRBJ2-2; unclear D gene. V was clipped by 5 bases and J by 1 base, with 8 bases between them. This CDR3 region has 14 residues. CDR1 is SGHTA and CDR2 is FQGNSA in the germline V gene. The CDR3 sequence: CASSPSLNTGELFF. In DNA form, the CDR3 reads TGTGCCAGCAGCCCCTCCCTGAACACCGGGGAGCTGTTTTTT. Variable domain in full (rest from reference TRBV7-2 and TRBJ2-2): GAGVSQSPSNKVTEKGKDVELRCDPISGHTALYWYRQSLGQGLEFLIYFQGNSAPDKSGLPSDRFSAERTGGSVSTLTIQRTQQEDSAVYLCASSPSLNTGELFFGEGSRLTVL.

The CDR3 spells CASSPSGSSYEQYF. The CDR3, as DNA: TGTGCCAGCAGCCCTAGCGGGAGCTCCTACGAGCAGTACTTC. This chain connects TRBV14 to TRBJ2-7, with TRBD2 identical over 10 bases. This CDR3 comprises 14 residues. Germline CDR1 is SGHDN and CDR2 is FVKESK. V gave up 4 bases and J gave up 0 bases; unmatched junction bases: 0.

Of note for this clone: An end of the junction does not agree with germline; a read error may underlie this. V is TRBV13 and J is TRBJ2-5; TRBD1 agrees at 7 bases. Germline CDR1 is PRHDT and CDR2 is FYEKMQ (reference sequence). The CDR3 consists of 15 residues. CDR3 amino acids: CASSLTGALQGTQYF. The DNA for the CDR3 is TGTGCCAGCAGCCTTACAGGGGCTCTCCAAGGGACCCAGTACTTC.

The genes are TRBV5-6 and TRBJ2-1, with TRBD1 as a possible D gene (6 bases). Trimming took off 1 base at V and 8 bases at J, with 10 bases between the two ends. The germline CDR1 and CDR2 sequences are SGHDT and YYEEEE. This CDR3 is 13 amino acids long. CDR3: CASSLQGLDEQFF. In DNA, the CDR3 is TGTGCCAGCAGCTTGCAGGGGTTGGATGAGCAGTTCTTC.

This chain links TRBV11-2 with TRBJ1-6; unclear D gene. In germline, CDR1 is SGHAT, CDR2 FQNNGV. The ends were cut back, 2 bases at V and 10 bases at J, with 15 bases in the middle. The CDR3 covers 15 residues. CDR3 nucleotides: TGTGCCAGCAGCTTAATGGCCAGGCCAAACTCACCCCTCCACTTT. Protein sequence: CASSLMARPNSPLHF.

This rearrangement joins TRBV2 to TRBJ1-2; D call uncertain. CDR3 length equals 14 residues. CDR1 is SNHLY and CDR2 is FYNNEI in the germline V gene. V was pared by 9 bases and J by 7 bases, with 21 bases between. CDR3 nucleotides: TGTGCCAGTAGAGAGGACGGAGTACCAATTGGCTACACCTTC. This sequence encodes CASREDGVPIGYTF.

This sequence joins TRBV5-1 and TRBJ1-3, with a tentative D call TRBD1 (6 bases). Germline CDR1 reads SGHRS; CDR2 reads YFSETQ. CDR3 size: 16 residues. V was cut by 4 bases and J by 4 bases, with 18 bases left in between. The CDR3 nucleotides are TGCGCCAGCAGCCCCGGACTGGGCAGGGGAGGAAACACCATATATTTT. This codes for CASSPGLGRGGNTIYF.

CDR3: CASSLAAGESYEQYF. In DNA form, the CDR3 reads TGTGCCAGCAGCTTGGCAGCGGGGGAGTCCTACGAGCAGTACTTC. This rearrangement joins TRBV5-4 to TRBJ2-7, with 8 bases matching TRBD2. The CDR3 has 15 residues. V dropped 0 bases and J dropped 1; count of bases not matched to a gene: 3. Germline V lookup: CDR1 SGHNT, CDR2 YYREEE (reference sequence).

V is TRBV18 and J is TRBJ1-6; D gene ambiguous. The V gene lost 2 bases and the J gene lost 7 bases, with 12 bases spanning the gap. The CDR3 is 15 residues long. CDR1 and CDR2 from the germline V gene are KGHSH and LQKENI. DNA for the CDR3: TGTGCCAGCTCACCAGAATTCCACGCCAATTCACCCCTCCACTTT. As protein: CASSPEFHANSPLHF.

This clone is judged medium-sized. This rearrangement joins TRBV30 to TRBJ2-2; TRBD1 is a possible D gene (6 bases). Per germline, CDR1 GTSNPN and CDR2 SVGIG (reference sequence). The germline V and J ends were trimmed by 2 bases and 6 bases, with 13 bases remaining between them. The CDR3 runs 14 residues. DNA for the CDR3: TGTGCCTGGAGTTCAGGGGCCGACGCCGGGGAGCTGTTTTTT. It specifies CAWSSGADAGELFF.

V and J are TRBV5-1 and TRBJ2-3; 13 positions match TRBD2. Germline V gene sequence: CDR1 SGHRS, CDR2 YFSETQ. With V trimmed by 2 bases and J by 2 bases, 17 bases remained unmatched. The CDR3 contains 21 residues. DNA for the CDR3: TGCGCCAGCAGCTTTAAACCGGGACTAGCGGGGAGCTACACTATCACAGATACGCAGTATTTT. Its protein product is CASSFKPGLAGSYTITDTQYF.

The CDR3 spells CASSLVLGVGELFF. CDR3 coding DNA: TGTGCCAGCAGCTTAGTTCTTGGGGTCGGGGAGCTGTTTTTT. The V gene is TRBV7-9, the J gene TRBJ2-2; D call uncertain. Trimming cost V 1 base and J 7 bases, with 10 bases left between them. The length of the CDR3 is 14 residues. The germline V gene has CDR1 SEHNR and CDR2 FQNEAQ (reference sequence).

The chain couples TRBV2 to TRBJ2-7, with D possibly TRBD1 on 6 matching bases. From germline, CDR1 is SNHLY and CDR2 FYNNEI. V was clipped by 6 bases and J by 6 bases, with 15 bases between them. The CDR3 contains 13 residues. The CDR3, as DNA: TGTGCCAGCAGCATTTTCCGAGGGGGCGAGCAGTACTTC. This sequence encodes CASSIFRGGEQYF.